This T cell receptor beta chain is from a study of blood T cell repertoires in COVID-19. Study-wide context: Samples came from the United States, Italy and Spain, spanning acute and convalescent COVID-19. Sample material is recorded as cDNA or gDNA derived from T cells, B-cell-depleted T cells, or PBMCs.

J lost 4 bases, V lost 1 base, and 1 base had no gene match. The CDR3 spans 14 residues. Germline V CDR1 and CDR2: MNHNS, SASEGT. In the original analysis: From reference gene primer amplification, estimates of nucleated cell counts were derived. Libraries were prepared by immunoSEQ multiplex PCR; TCRdb keeps only in-frame clonotypes and omits some of them. The V and J calls and the clone size are those of that table, but D and trimming were determined from the DNA. The sample lists tens of thousands of clones; about 82% were seen once. The clonotype was recovered from a woman aged 55-75 years with acute or convalescent COVID-19. The source material was peripheral blood. The chain employs TRBV6-1 and TRBJ1-1, with TRBD1 identical over 9 bases. The DNA of the CDR3 is TGTGCCAGCAGTGAAGGGACAGGGGCCACTGAAGCTTTCTTT. Protein: CASSEGTGATEAFF.